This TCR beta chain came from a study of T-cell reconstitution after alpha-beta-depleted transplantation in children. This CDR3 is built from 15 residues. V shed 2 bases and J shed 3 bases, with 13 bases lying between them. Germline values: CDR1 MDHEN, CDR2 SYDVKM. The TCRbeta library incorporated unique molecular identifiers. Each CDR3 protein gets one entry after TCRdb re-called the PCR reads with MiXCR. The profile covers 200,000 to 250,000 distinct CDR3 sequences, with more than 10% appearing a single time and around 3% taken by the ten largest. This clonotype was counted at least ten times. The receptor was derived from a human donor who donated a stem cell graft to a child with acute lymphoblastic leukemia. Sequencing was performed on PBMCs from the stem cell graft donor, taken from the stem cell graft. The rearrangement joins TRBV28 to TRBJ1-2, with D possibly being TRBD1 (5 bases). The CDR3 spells CASSLMVGTYYGYTF. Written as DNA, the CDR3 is TGTGCCAGCAGTTTAATGGTCGGGACCTACTATGGCTACACCTTC.